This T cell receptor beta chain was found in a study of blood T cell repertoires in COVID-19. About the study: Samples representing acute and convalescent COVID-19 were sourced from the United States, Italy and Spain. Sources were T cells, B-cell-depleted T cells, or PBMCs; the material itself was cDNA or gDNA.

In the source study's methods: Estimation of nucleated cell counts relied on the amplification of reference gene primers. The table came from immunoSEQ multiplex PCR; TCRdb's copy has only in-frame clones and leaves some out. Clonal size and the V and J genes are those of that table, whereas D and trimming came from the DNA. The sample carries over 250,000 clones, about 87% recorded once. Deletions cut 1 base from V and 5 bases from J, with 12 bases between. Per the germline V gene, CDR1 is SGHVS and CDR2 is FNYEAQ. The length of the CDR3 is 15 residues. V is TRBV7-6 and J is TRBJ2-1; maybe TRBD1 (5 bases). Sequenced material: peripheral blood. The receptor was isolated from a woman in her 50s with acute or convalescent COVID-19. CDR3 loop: CASSLGYRRNNEQFF. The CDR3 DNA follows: TGTGCCAGCAGCTTAGGTTACAGGCGCAACAATGAGCAGTTCTTC.